This record covers a single T cell receptor (beta chain). Its antigen is not identified. Within the ViraFEST assay, antigen-specific CD4+ T cells underwent expansion with viral peptide pools prior to sequencing. At the end of 9 to 11 days of culture, CD4+ T cells were isolated. Vaccine administered to participants consisted of two doses of either BNT162b2 or mRNA-1273. Testing of the vaccine recipients showed negative nucleocapsid antibodies and no prior SARS-CoV-2 infection. PBMC cultures contained approximately 1.8 million cells per well, approximately 11 IU/ml IL-2 and around 9.6 ug/ml peptides. CDR1 SGDLS and CDR2 YYNGEE come from the germline V gene. Trimming pared 4 bases from V and 1 base from J, leaving 8 bases between. This CDR3 has 13 amino acids. The data were taken from a study of vaccination effects on CD4 cells after COVID-19. For the study at large: Samples that were drawn after vaccination came a median of 72 days after the second dose.

Profiling relied on immunoSEQ multiplex PCR, and the TCRdb table lists in-frame clones only, not all of them. The data hold some 69,000 clones, with 70% to 75% observed a single time. This sequence joins TRBV9 and TRBJ1-1; D call uncertain. The specimen comprised CD4+ T cells from PBMCs cultured with HCoV-229E spike peptides, sampled after COVID-19 vaccination. The origin of this receptor is a human donor who received a COVID-19 vaccine. The CDR3 bases are TGTGCCAGCAGCTCCGCTGGGAACACTGAAGCTTTCTTT. This encodes CASSSAGNTEAFF.